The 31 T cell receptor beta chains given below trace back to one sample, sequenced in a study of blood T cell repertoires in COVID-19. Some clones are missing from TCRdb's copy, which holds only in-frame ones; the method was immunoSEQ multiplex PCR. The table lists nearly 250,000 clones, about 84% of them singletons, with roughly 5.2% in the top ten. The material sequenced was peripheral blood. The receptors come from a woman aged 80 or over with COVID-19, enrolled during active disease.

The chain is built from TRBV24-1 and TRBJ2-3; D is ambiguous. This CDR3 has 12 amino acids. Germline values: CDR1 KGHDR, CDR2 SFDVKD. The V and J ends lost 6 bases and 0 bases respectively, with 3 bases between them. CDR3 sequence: CATSISTDTQYF. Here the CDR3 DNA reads TGTGCCACCAGTATAAGCACAGATACGCAGTATTTT.

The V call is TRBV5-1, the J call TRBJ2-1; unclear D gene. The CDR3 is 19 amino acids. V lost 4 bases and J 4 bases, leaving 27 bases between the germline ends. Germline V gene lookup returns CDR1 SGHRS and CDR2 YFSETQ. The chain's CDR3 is CASSPGLSTTLLPYNEQFF. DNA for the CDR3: TGCGCCAGCAGCCCTGGTTTGTCGACAACCTTATTGCCTTACAATGAGCAGTTCTTC.

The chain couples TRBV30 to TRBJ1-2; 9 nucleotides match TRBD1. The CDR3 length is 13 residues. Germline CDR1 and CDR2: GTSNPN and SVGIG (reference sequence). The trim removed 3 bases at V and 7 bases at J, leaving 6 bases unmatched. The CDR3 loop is CAWRTGGEGGYTF. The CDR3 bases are TGTGCCTGGAGGACAGGGGGGGAAGGTGGCTACACCTTC. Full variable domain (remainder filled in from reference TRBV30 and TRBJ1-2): SQTIHQWPATLVQPVGSPLSLECTVEGTSNPNLYWYRQAAGRGLQLLFYSVGIGQISSEVPQNLSASRPQDRQFILSSKKLLLSDSGFYLCAWRTGGEGGYTFGSGTRLTVV.

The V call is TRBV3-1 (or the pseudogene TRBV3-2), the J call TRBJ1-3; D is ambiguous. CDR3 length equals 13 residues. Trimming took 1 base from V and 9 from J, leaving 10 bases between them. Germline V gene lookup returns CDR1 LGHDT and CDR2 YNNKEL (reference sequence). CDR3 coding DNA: TGTGCCAGCAGCCAAGGGGCCGGCAGCACCATATATTTT. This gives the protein CASSQGAGSTIYF.

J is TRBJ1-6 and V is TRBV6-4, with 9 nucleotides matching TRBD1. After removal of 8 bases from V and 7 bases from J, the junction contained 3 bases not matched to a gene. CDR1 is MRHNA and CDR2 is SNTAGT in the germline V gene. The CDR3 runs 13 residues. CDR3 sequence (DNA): TGTGCCAGCCAGGGGACAGGGAATTCACCCCTCCACTTT. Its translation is CASQGTGNSPLHF.

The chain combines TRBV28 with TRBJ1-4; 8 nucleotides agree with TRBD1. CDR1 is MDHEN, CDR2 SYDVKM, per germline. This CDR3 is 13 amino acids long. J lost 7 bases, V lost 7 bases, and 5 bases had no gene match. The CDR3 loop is CASTQGAGEKLFF. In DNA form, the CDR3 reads TGTGCCAGCACCCAGGGGGCGGGTGAAAAACTGTTTTTT.

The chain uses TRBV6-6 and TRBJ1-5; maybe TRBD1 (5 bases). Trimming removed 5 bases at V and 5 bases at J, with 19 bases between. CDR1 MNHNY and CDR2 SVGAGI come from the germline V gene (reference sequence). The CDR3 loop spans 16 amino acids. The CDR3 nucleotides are TGTGCCAGCAGTCGACACGGATCAGGGTTGTATCAGCCCCAGCATTTT. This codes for CASSRHGSGLYQPQHF.

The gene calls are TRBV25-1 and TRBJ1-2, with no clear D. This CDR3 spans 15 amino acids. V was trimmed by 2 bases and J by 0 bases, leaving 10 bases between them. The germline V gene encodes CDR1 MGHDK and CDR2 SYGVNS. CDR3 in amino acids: CASSERRGSNYGYTF. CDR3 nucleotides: TGTGCCAGCAGTGAACGTCGGGGATCTAACTATGGCTACACCTTC.

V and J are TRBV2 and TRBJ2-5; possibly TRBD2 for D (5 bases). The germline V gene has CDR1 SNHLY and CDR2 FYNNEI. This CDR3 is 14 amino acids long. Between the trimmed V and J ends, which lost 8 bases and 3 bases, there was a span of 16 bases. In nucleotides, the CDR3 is TGTGCCAGCGGCTATGGGCGGACTGAAGAGACCCAGTACTTC. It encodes CASGYGRTEETQYF.

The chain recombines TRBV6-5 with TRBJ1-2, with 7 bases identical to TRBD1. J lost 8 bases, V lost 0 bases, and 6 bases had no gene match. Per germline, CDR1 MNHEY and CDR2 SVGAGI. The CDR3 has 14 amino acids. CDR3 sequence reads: CASSYSRGGRGYTF. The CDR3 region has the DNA TGTGCCAGCAGTTACTCGAGAGGGGGCAGAGGCTACACCTTC.

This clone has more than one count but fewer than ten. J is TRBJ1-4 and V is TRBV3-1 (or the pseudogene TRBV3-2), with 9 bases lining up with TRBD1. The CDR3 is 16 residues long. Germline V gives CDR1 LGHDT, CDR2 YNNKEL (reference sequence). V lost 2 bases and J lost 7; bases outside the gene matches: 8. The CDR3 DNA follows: TGTGCCAGCAGCCAATCTACAGGGGGCGGCGTTGAAAAACTGTTTTTT. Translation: CASSQSTGGGVEKLFF.

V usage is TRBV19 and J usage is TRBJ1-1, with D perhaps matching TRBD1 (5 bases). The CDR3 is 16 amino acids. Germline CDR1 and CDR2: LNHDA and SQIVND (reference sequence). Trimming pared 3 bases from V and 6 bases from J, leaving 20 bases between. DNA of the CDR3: TGTGCCAGTAGTATCCGCTCGCCCCGGGGGAGCGCTGAAGCTTTCTTT. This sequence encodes CASSIRSPRGSAEAFF.

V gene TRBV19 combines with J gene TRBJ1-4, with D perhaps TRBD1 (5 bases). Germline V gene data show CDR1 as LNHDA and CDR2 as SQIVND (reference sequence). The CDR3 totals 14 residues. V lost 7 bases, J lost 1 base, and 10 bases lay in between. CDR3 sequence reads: CASTPRETNEKLFF. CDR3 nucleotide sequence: TGTGCCAGTACCCCCAGGGAAACTAATGAAAAACTGTTTTTT.

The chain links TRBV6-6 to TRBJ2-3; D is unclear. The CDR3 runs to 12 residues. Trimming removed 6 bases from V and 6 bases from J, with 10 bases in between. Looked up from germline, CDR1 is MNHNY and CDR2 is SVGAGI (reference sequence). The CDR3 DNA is TGTGCCAGCAGCGGAGCGATGGATACGCAGTATTTT. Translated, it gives CASSGAMDTQYF.

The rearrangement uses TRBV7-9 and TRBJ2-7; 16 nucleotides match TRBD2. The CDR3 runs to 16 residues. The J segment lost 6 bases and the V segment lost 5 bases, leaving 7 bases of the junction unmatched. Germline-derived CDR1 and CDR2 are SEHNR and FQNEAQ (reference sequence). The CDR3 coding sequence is TGTGCCAGCAGCCTCGGGACTAGCGGGGGGGCAGGCGAGCAGTACGTC. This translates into CASSLGTSGGAGEQYV.

The CDR3 is CASSIVGLSYNEQFF. CDR3 coding DNA: TGTGCCAGTAGTATAGTGGGACTATCCTACAATGAGCAGTTCTTC. This chain uses TRBV19 with TRBJ2-1, with 7 nucleotides matching TRBD2. J lost 1 base, V lost 1 base, and 1 base had no gene match. Germline values: CDR1 LNHDA, CDR2 SQIVND (reference sequence). The CDR3 sequence is 15 residues long.

CDR3 sequence reads: CASTRTGGNEKLFF. Written as DNA, the CDR3 is TGTGCCAGCACACGGACAGGGGGTAATGAAAAACTGTTTTTT. This chain uses TRBV27 with TRBJ1-4, with 10 nucleotides matching TRBD1. The CDR3 loop spans 14 amino acids. CDR1 MNHEY and CDR2 SMNVEV come from the germline V gene (reference sequence). V shed 7 bases, J shed 4 bases, and the junction held 3 bases outside the gene matches.

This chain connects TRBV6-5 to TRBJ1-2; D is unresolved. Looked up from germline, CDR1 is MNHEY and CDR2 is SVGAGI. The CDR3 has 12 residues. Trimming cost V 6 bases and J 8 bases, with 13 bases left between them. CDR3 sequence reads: CASSSGPWGYTF. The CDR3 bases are TGTGCCAGCAGCTCAGGTCCCTGGGGCTACACCTTC.

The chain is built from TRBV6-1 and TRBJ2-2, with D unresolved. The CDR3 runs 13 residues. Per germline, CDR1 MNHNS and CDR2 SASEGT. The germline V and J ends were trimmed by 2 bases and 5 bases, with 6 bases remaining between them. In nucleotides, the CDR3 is TGTGCCAGCAGTGAATCGCGGACCGGGGAGCTGTTTTTT. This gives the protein CASSESRTGELFF.

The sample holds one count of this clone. CDR3 region: CASSLGRAGNIQYF. The CDR3 DNA follows: TGCGCCAGCAGCCTAGGGAGGGCTGGGAACATTCAGTACTTC. The chain links TRBV4-1 to TRBJ2-4, with 7 bases lining up with TRBD2. V dropped 4 bases and J dropped 7; count of bases not matched to a gene: 7. Germline CDR1 and CDR2: MGHRA and YSYEKL. CDR3 length equals 14 residues.

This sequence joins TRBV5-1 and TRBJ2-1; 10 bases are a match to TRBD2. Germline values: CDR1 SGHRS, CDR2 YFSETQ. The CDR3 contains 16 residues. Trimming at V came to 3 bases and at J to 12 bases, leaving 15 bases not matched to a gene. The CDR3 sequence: CASSSHDSGGRVGQFF. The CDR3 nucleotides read TGCGCCAGCAGCTCCCATGATAGCGGGGGGCGGGTCGGGCAGTTCTTC.

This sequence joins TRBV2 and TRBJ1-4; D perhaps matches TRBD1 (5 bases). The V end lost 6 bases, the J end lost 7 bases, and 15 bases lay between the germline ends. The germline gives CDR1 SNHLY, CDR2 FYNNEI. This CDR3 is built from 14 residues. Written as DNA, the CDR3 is TGTGCCAGCAGCGCTCAGGGCTACGGTGAAAAACTGTTTTTT. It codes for CASSAQGYGEKLFF.

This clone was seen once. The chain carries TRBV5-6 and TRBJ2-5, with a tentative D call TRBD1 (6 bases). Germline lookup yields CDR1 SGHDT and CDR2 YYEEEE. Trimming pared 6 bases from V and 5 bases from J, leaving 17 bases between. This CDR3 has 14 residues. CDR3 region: CASIHRVGRETQYF. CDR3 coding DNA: TGTGCCAGCATCCACAGGGTAGGGCGGGAGACCCAGTACTTC.

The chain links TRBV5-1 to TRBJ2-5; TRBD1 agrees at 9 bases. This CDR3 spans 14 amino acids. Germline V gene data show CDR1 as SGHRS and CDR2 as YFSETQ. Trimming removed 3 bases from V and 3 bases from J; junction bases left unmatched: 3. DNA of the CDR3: TGCGCCAGCAGCTGGGGGACAGGGAAAGAGACCCAGTACTTC. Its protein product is CASSWGTGKETQYF.

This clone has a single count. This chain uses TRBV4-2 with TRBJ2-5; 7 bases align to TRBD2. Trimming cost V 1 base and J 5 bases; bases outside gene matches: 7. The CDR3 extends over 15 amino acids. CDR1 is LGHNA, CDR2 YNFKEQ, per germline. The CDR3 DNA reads TGTGCCAGCAGCCAAGGGGCGGGGGTATTGGAGACCCAGTACTTC. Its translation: CASSQGAGVLETQYF.

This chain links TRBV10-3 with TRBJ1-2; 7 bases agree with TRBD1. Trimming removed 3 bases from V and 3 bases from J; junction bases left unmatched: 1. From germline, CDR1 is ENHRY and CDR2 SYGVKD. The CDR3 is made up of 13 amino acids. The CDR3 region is CAISEDRDYGYTF. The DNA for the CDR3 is TGTGCCATCAGTGAAGACAGGGACTATGGCTACACCTTC.

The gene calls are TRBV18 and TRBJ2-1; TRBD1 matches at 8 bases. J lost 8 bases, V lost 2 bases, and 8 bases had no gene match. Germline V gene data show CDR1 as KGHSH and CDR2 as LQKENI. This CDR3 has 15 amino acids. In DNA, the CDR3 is TGTGCCAGCTCACCAGTACAGGGGGGAAACGATGAGCAGTTCTTC. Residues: CASSPVQGGNDEQFF.

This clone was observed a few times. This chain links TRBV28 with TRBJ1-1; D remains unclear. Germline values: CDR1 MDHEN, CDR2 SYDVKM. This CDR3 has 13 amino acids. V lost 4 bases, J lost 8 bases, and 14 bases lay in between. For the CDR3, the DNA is TGTGCCAGCAGTTCCCCGCGAGGAATAGAAGCTTTCTTT. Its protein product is CASSSPRGIEAFF.

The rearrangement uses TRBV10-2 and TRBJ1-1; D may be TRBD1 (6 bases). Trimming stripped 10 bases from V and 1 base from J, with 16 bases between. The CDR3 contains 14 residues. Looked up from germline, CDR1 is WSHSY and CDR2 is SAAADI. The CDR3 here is CATAEQGGNTEAFF. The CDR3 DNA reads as TGCGCCACGGCCGAACAGGGCGGGAACACTGAAGCTTTCTTT.

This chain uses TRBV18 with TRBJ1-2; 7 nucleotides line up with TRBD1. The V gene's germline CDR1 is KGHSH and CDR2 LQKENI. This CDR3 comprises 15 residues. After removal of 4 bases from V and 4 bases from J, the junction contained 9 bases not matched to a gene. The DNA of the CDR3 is TGTGCCAGCTCACAGATAGGGGACAGTGGCTATGGCTACACCTTC. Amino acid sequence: CASSQIGDSGYGYTF. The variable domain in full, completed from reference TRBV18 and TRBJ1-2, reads NAGVMQNPRHLVRRRGQEARLRCSPMKGHSHVYWYRQLPEEGLKFMVYLQKENIIDESGMPKERFSAEFPKEGPSILRIQQVVRGDSAAYFCASSQIGDSGYGYTFGSGTRLTVV.

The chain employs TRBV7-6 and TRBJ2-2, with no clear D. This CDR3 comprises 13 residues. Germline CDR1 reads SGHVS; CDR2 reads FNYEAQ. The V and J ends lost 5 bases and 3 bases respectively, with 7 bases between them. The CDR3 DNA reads TGTGCCAGCAGCGTGTCGGACACCGGGGAGCTGTTTTTT. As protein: CASSVSDTGELFF. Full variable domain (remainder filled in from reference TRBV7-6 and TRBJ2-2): GAGVSQSPRYKVTKRGQDVALRCDPISGHVSLYWYRQALGQGPEFLTYFNYEAQQDKSGLPNDRFSAERPEGSISTLTIQRTEQRDSAMYRCASSVSDTGELFFGEGSRLTVL.